This record covers a single TCR beta chain. Enrolment of Seattle patients took place during active infection, and they were followed longitudinally. This specimen belongs to a study of blood T cell repertoires in COVID-19. Study at large: PBMCs, B-cell-depleted T cells, or T cells were the source of the cDNA or gDNA that made up the material.

Authors' data handling: Amplification with reference gene primers provided the estimates of nucleated cell counts. The repertoire was sequenced with immunoSEQ multiplex PCR; TCRdb's copy has only in-frame clones and lacks some. D and trimming come from the DNA, and the V and J calls and clone size come from that table. This sample has under 250,000 clones, with about 87% found just once. This CDR3 contains 16 residues. V shed 3 bases, J shed 0 bases, and the junction held 5 bases outside the gene matches. The germline CDR1 and CDR2 sequences are SGHKS and YYEKEE (reference sequence). The V call is TRBV5-5, the J call TRBJ2-2, with 7 bases that match TRBD2. The sequenced material came from peripheral blood. The TCR comes from a woman in her 30s with COVID-19, enrolled during active disease. The CDR3 coding sequence is TGTGCCAGCAGCTACCTGGGGGGGGCGAACACCGGGGAGCTGTTTTTT. Its translation: CASSYLGGANTGELFF.